These 25 T cell receptor beta chains were sequenced from one sample in a study of blood T cell repertoires in COVID-19. This table comes from immunoSEQ multiplex PCR, and its TCRdb copy is limited to in-frame clones, with some not included. This sample has 200,000 to 250,000 clones, with more than 65% found just once. Sequenced material: peripheral blood. These receptor sequences come from a middle-aged woman who had recovered from COVID-19.

The V call is TRBV3-1 (or the pseudogene TRBV3-2), the J call TRBJ1-2, with a possible D match to TRBD1 (6 bases). Germline CDR1 reads LGHDT; CDR2 reads YNNKEL (reference sequence). CDR3 length equals 17 residues. The V end lost 0 bases, the J end lost 2 bases, and 16 bases lay between the germline ends. The CDR3, as DNA: TGTGCCAGCAGCCAAGAGGGGGGGGGACAACCGAACTATGGCTACACCTTC. This codes for CASSQEGGGQPNYGYTF.

This clone appeared a single time. This chain links TRBV7-9 with TRBJ1-6, with D unclear. V shed 8 bases and J shed 9 bases, with 14 bases lying between them. Germline-derived CDR1 and CDR2 are SEHNR and FQNEAQ (reference sequence). There are 13 residues in the CDR3. CDR3 protein: CASEMDSLSPLHF. As DNA, the CDR3 is TGTGCCAGCGAAATGGACTCTCTTTCACCCCTCCACTTT.

V gene TRBV18 combines with J gene TRBJ1-6; D gene ambiguous. CDR1 is KGHSH and CDR2 is LQKENI in the germline V gene. V was cut by 2 bases and J by 10 bases, with 12 bases left in between. This CDR3 has 14 amino acids. The DNA for the CDR3 is TGTGCCAGCTCACCAACCCGGGGAGAATCACCCCTCCACTTT. Encoded protein: CASSPTRGESPLHF.

V usage is TRBV6-1 and J usage is TRBJ1-4; D is perhaps TRBD1 (6 bases). Looked up from germline, CDR1 is MNHNS and CDR2 is SASEGT. Between the trimmed V and J ends, which lost 3 bases and 8 bases, there was a span of 19 bases. This CDR3 region has 16 residues. The CDR3 loop is CASSDKVVQGIEKLFF. Here the CDR3 DNA reads TGTGCCAGCAGTGATAAAGTCGTACAGGGAATAGAAAAACTGTTTTTT.

The chain carries TRBV3-1 (or the pseudogene TRBV3-2) and TRBJ2-2; D not certain. Germline V gene data show CDR1 as LGHDT and CDR2 as YNNKEL (reference sequence). V lost 2 bases and J lost 6, with 13 bases in between. CDR3 length: 15 amino acids. The CDR3 DNA sequence: TGTGCCAGCAGCCAAACTCTAGGCTGGGCCGGGGAGCTGTTTTTT. It codes for CASSQTLGWAGELFF.

The V call is TRBV19, the J call TRBJ1-3; no reliable D call. The germline CDR1 and CDR2 sequences are LNHDA and SQIVND (reference sequence). The CDR3 is 13 amino acids. The germline V and J ends were trimmed by 3 bases and 0 bases, with 3 bases remaining between them. The CDR3 spells CASSISSGNTIYF. CDR3 nucleotide sequence: TGTGCCAGTAGTATTAGCTCTGGAAACACCATATATTTT.

The V gene is TRBV6-5, the J gene TRBJ2-7, with 11 bases that match TRBD2. The CDR3 is made up of 15 amino acids. Unmatched junction bases numbered 8, after V lost 6 bases and J lost 4 bases. Germline values: CDR1 MNHEY, CDR2 SVGAGI. The CDR3 loop is CASRLSGTSGYEQYF. The CDR3 coding sequence is TGTGCCAGCAGACTATCAGGGACTAGCGGTTACGAGCAGTACTTC.

The V gene is TRBV6-1, the J gene TRBJ1-6; no definite D call. This CDR3 comprises 14 residues. Germline V gene sequence: CDR1 MNHNS, CDR2 SASEGT. Trimming removed 7 bases at V and 0 bases at J, with 7 bases between. CDR3 region: CASTGSSYNSPLHF. The DNA for the CDR3 is TGTGCCAGCACAGGCAGCTCCTATAATTCACCCCTCCACTTT.

The chain is built from TRBV2 and TRBJ2-7, with 9 bases matching TRBD2. Trimming took 6 bases from V and 3 from J; bases not matched to a gene: 18. The CDR3 runs 18 residues. Germline V gene sequence: CDR1 SNHLY, CDR2 FYNNEI. CDR3 sequence: CASREPRFRLAEDYEQYF. CDR3 coding DNA: TGTGCCAGCAGGGAACCACGTTTCCGACTAGCGGAGGACTACGAGCAGTACTTC.

The sample holds one count of this clone. This chain connects TRBV5-6 to TRBJ1-2, with D unclear. The V end lost 2 bases, the J end lost 7 bases, and 6 bases lay between the germline ends. The CDR3 length is 11 residues. Germline loops: CDR1 SGHDT, CDR2 YYEEEE. The chain's CDR3 is CASSFMAGYTF. CDR3 coding DNA: TGTGCCAGCAGCTTCATGGCTGGCTACACCTTC.

The chain recombines TRBV18 with TRBJ1-2; D ambiguous. Trimming stripped 2 bases from V and 2 bases from J, with 12 bases between. The germline V gene encodes CDR1 KGHSH and CDR2 LQKENI. There are 15 residues in the CDR3. CDR3 protein: CASSPGPAPNYGYTF. CDR3 DNA sequence: TGTGCCAGCTCACCAGGGCCCGCTCCAAACTATGGCTACACCTTC.

This clone appeared a few times. This chain joins TRBV19 and TRBJ1-5, with D uncertain. Trimming took off 2 bases at V and 0 bases at J, with 11 bases between the two ends. CDR1 LNHDA and CDR2 SQIVND come from the germline V gene (reference sequence). The CDR3 loop spans 16 amino acids. The DNA for the CDR3 is TGTGCCAGTAGTATACTACACAACTATAGCAATCAGCCCCAGCATTTT. The encoded protein is CASSILHNYSNQPQHF.

The rearrangement uses TRBV5-4 and TRBJ2-1; the D gene is possibly TRBD1 (6 bases). The CDR3 covers 15 residues. The V gene's germline CDR1 is SGHNT and CDR2 YYREEE (reference sequence). V was cut by 4 bases and J by 7 bases, with 18 bases left in between. The CDR3 nucleotides are TGTGCCAGCAGCCCACAGGGATTCCCCGGTAATGAGCAGTTCTTC. Its protein product is CASSPQGFPGNEQFF.

The CDR3 sequence: CASINSGTSGYTGELFF. The CDR3 nucleotides are TGTGCCAGCATCAATTCCGGGACTAGCGGATACACCGGGGAGCTGTTTTTT. V usage is TRBV11-3 and J usage is TRBJ2-2; 11 positions agree with TRBD2. V lost 7 bases, J lost 3 bases, and 10 bases stayed unmatched. Germline CDR1 SGHNT, CDR2 YENEEA. The CDR3 is 17 residues long.

The chain couples TRBV6-5 to TRBJ1-1; D is possibly TRBD1 (5 bases). This CDR3 has 13 residues. Germline V gene sequence: CDR1 MNHEY, CDR2 SVGAGI. V shed 2 bases and J shed 5 bases, with 9 bases lying between them. DNA for the CDR3: TGTGCCAGCAGTTACGACAGTGGTACTGAAGCTTTCTTT. It encodes CASSYDSGTEAFF.

The chain carries TRBV7-2 and TRBJ2-3; tentative D call: TRBD2 (5 bases). Trimming cost V 5 bases and J 5 bases, with 14 bases left between them. Germline CDR1 reads SGHTA; CDR2 reads FQGNSA. The CDR3 runs to 14 residues. DNA of the CDR3: TGTGCCAGCAGCCGGGGTGGGATCGGAGATACGCAGTATTTT. It translates to CASSRGGIGDTQYF.

The V gene is TRBV10-3, the J gene TRBJ2-1, with D perhaps TRBD2 (5 bases). Per the germline V gene, CDR1 is ENHRY and CDR2 is SYGVKD. The ends were cut back, 6 bases at V and 9 bases at J, with 9 bases in the middle. The CDR3 has 11 residues. CDR3: CAISGLSEQFF. The CDR3 region has the DNA TGTGCCATCAGCGGACTGTCTGAGCAGTTCTTC.

This clone has a single count. Other DNA sequences from this sample encode an identical CDR3 as well. The V gene is TRBV28, the J gene TRBJ1-2; D gene unclear. There are 13 residues in the CDR3. Trimming cost V 4 bases and J 0 bases, with 6 bases left between them. The germline V gene has CDR1 MDHEN and CDR2 SYDVKM. CDR3 in amino acids: CASSSTANYGYTF. The CDR3 bases are TGTGCCAGCAGTTCTACAGCTAACTATGGCTACACCTTC.

The V call is TRBV9, the J call TRBJ2-5, with D maybe TRBD2 (7 bases). In germline, CDR1 is SGDLS, CDR2 YYNGEE. CDR3 length: 19 residues. Between the trimmed V and J ends, which lost 0 bases and 4 bases, there was a span of 25 bases. The CDR3 DNA reads as TGTGCCAGCAGCGTAGGGTCGGGGGAGGGGGGGCCTATTCGAGAGACCCAGTACTTC. This translates into CASSVGSGEGGPIRETQYF. Drawing the rest from reference TRBV9 and TRBJ2-5, the complete variable domain is DSGVTQTPKHLITATGQRVTLRCSPRSGDLSVYWYQQSLDQGLQFLIQYYNGEERAKGNILERFSAQQFPDLHSELNLSSLELGDSALYFCASSVGSGEGGPIRETQYFGPGTRLLVL.

This sequence joins TRBV7-9 and TRBJ2-5; D ambiguous. CDR1 and CDR2 (germline): SEHNR, FQNEAQ (reference sequence). The V end was cut by 4 bases, the J end by 5 bases, with 5 bases between. The CDR3 loop spans 11 amino acids. The CDR3 region is CASSSLETQYF. CDR3 coding DNA: TGTGCCAGCAGCTCCCTTGAGACCCAGTACTTC.

This chain connects TRBV5-4 to TRBJ2-1; 7 positions match TRBD1. Germline V gene lookup returns CDR1 SGHNT and CDR2 YYREEE (reference sequence). V shed 4 bases, J shed 1 base, and the junction held 17 bases outside the gene matches. The CDR3 spans 19 residues. For the CDR3, the DNA is TGTGCCAGCAGCCTCACCGTCGGGACAGCCAAAAATTCCTACAATGAGCAGTTCTTC. Translating gives CASSLTVGTAKNSYNEQFF.

The chain carries TRBV5-1 and TRBJ1-2; 11 positions agree with TRBD1. The CDR3 covers 14 residues. Germline V gene data show CDR1 as SGHRS and CDR2 as YFSETQ. The trim removed 0 bases at V and 7 bases at J, leaving 2 bases unmatched. The CDR3 protein is CASSLEGTGGGYTF. In DNA, the CDR3 is TGCGCCAGCAGCTTGGAAGGGACAGGGGGTGGCTACACCTTC.

This chain joins TRBV7-9 and TRBJ1-4; a weak D match, TRBD1 (5 bases). V was pared by 1 base and J by 4 bases, with 10 bases between. The CDR3 spans 15 residues. CDR1 SEHNR and CDR2 FQNEAQ come from the germline V gene (reference sequence). CDR3 loop: CASSLEQGFNEKLFF. CDR3 bases: TGTGCCAGCAGCTTAGAGCAGGGATTTAATGAAAAACTGTTTTTT.

The chain is built from TRBV18 and TRBJ2-2; TRBD1 might be the D (5 bases). V lost 8 bases, J lost 6 bases, and 7 bases lay in between. The CDR3 covers 11 residues. Germline assignment: CDR1 KGHSH and CDR2 LQKENI. CDR3 nucleotide sequence: TGTGCCAGCAAAGGGGCCGGGGAGCTGTTTTTT. The encoded protein is CASKGAGELFF.

This clone has just one count. The J gene is TRBJ1-6, the V gene TRBV7-9; TRBD1 is a possible D gene (6 bases). This CDR3 is built from 17 residues. The V gene lost 4 bases and the J gene lost 8 bases, with 21 bases spanning the gap. CDR1 is SEHNR and CDR2 is FQNEAQ in the germline V gene (reference sequence). The chain's CDR3 is CASSSYSGTYEHSPLHF. DNA of the CDR3: TGTGCCAGCAGCTCATATTCCGGGACATATGAGCATTCACCCCTCCACTTT.